Each of the 6 T cell receptor beta chains below was sequenced from the same sample in a study of cytomegalovirus exposure and HLA in healthy donors. The study ran its PCR with 60 Vbeta and 13 Jbeta primers. Repertoires were generated with immunoSEQ multiplex PCR, while TCRdb's copy carries only in-frame clones and drops some. The sample lists more than 80,000 clones; roughly three quarters were seen once. The sequenced sample consisted of PBMCs. The source is a woman aged 60-75 years in good health and CMV-seropositive.

This clone was detected a few times. The chain joins TRBV7-9 to TRBJ1-5; D remains unclear. CDR3 size: 15 residues. Trimming pared 5 bases from V and 4 bases from J, leaving 15 bases between. In germline, CDR1 is SEHNR, CDR2 FQNEAQ (reference sequence). CDR3 protein: CASSNSKTKNQPQHF. The CDR3 DNA reads as TGTGCCAGCAGCAATTCCAAAACAAAAAATCAGCCCCAGCATTTT.

V usage is TRBV30 and J usage is TRBJ2-6; D possibly corresponds to TRBD1 (6 bases). Germline V gene lookup returns CDR1 GTSNPN and CDR2 SVGIG (reference sequence). The CDR3 is made up of 14 amino acids. Trimming pared 3 bases from V and 2 bases from J, leaving 8 bases between. As DNA, the CDR3 is TGTGCCTGGAGGGACAGAACTGGGGCCAACGTCCTGACTTTC. It encodes CAWRDRTGANVLTF.

The rearrangement uses TRBV18 and TRBJ2-7, with 8 bases that match TRBD1. In germline, CDR1 is KGHSH, CDR2 LQKENI. This CDR3 is 13 amino acids long. V lost 4 bases and J lost 4; bases outside the gene matches: 3. The DNA of the CDR3 is TGTGCCAGCTCACTGGACAGGGTTTACGAGCAGTACTTC. It encodes CASSLDRVYEQYF.

The chain joins TRBV30 to TRBJ1-2; D gene uncertain. The germline gives CDR1 GTSNPN, CDR2 SVGIG (reference sequence). The CDR3 is made up of 13 amino acids. The germline V and J ends were trimmed by 4 bases and 10 bases, with 19 bases remaining between them. The CDR3 spells CAWISTAGFFYTF. Written as DNA, the CDR3 is TGTGCCTGGATTTCAACGGCAGGATTTTTCTACACCTTC.

This clone was detected only a few times. A single base is all that separates this from a far larger clone, so a read error is likely. Distinct nucleotide sequences in the sample also encode this CDR3. The rearrangement joins TRBV5-1 to TRBJ2-3, with 10 positions matching TRBD1. Trimming cost V 2 bases and J 2 bases; bases outside gene matches: 2. CDR1 is SGHRS and CDR2 is YFSETQ in the germline V gene. This CDR3 region has 15 residues. CDR3 nucleotide sequence: TGCGCCAGCAGCTTCGGGACAGGGGCCACAGATACGCAGTATTTT. It codes for CASSFGTGATDTQYF.

J is TRBJ2-7 and V is TRBV7-9, with D perhaps matching TRBD2 (6 bases). V lost 0 bases and J 9 bases, leaving 12 bases between the germline ends. The germline V gene encodes CDR1 SEHNR and CDR2 FQNEAQ (reference sequence). This CDR3 is built from 13 residues. In DNA, the CDR3 is TGTGCCAGCAGCTTAGCGGAGGGCACCGGGCAGTACTTC. It is translated as CASSLAEGTGQYF.